These 24 T cell receptor beta chains were all obtained from the same sample, sequenced in a study of molecular identifiers for immune sequencing clone quantification. TCRdb fed the PCR reads into MiXCR, producing one record per CDR3 protein. The data show some 650,000 distinct CDR3 sequences, about 20% seen once. The sequencing input was naive CD8+ T cells from blood, with Jurkat cell RNA spiked in. The subset: FACS-sorted CD8+CD4-CCR7+CD45RA+ naive T cells. The receptors derive from a human donor in good health. Some libraries in this study had Jurkat cell RNA spiked in.

The table lists this clonotype with many counts. V usage is TRBV9 and J usage is TRBJ1-1, with a possible D match to TRBD1 (5 bases). From germline, CDR1 is SGDLS and CDR2 YYNGEE. CDR3 length: 15 amino acids. V was pared by 4 bases and J by 3 bases, with 16 bases between. CDR3 sequence reads: CASSPIGGGDTEAFF. The CDR3 region has the DNA TGTGCCAGCAGCCCCATCGGGGGAGGCGACACTGAAGCTTTCTTT.

A few counts support this clonotype. The chain is built from TRBV2 and TRBJ2-2; 8 bases are a match to TRBD1. This CDR3 contains 17 residues. From germline, CDR1 is SNHLY and CDR2 FYNNEI. With V trimmed by 3 bases and J by 0 bases, 6 bases remained unmatched. CDR3 DNA: TGTGCCAGCAGTGAGACAGGGGTTTATTCGAACACCGGGGAGCTGTTTTTT. This codes for CASSETGVYSNTGELFF.

With regard to this clonotype: Being one base from a much bigger clone, this may be a read error. The V call is TRBV30, the J call TRBJ2-1; possible D gene TRBD2, 6 bases. The CDR3 has 12 residues. The V gene's germline CDR1 is GTSNPN and CDR2 SVGIG (reference sequence). The CDR3, as DNA: TGTGCCTGGAGCACTAGCTTAGGTGAGCAGCTCTTC. Translating gives CAWSTSLGEQLF.

Many counts were recorded for this clonotype. This chain joins TRBV4-3 and TRBJ2-1, with 8 bases aligning to TRBD2. Trimming cost V 3 bases and J 13 bases; bases outside gene matches: 8. The CDR3 length is 13 residues. The germline gives CDR1 LGHNA, CDR2 YSLEER. The CDR3 region is CASSHGAGGRQFF. The CDR3 coding sequence is TGCGCCAGCAGCCACGGCGCGGGGGGCCGTCAGTTCTTC.

The V gene is TRBV6-2 or TRBV6-3, the J gene TRBJ2-1; D remains ambiguous. Trimming removed 2 bases from V and 8 bases from J, with 13 bases in between. Germline V CDR1 and CDR2: MNHEY, SVGEGT. This CDR3 has 14 residues. The CDR3 coding sequence is TGTGCCAGCAGTTACAGCTTAGCTCTCTATGAGCAGTTCTTC. This codes for CASSYSLALYEQFF.

For this clonotype: A single base separates this from a much larger clone, so it may be a read error. This chain uses TRBV2 with TRBJ1-1; D uncertain. The CDR3 sequence is 13 residues long. Germline V gene lookup returns CDR1 SNHLY and CDR2 FYNNEI. The CDR3 coding sequence is TGTGCCAGCAGTGAGTGGGTCCAGGTCGAAGTTTTCTTT. It is translated as CASSEWVQVEVFF.

This clonotype was picked up many times. The chain uses TRBV7-6 and TRBJ2-1; the match to TRBD1 covers 9 bases. This CDR3 is 14 amino acids long. Losses at the gene ends were 5 bases for V and 8 bases for J; bases not matched to a gene: 7. Germline lookup yields CDR1 SGHVS and CDR2 FNYEAQ. The CDR3 reads CASSIHRGQDEQFF. The CDR3 coding sequence is TGTGCCAGCAGCATCCACAGGGGGCAGGATGAGCAGTTCTTC.

At least ten counts were recorded for this clonotype. For the CDR3, the DNA is TGTGCCAGCAGTACAGTGAGAGGACCAGCCACAGATACGCAGTATTTT. Protein product: CASSTVRGPATDTQYF. The chain employs TRBV27 and TRBJ2-3; D is unresolved. CDR3 size: 16 residues. Trimming pared 5 bases from V and 2 bases from J, leaving 17 bases between. The germline V gene encodes CDR1 MNHEY and CDR2 SMNVEV (reference sequence).

This clonotype was seen many times. The chain joins TRBV14 to TRBJ1-1; D is ambiguous. CDR3 length: 16 amino acids. Deletions cut 0 bases from V and 4 bases from J, with 15 bases between. Germline loops: CDR1 SGHDN, CDR2 FVKESK. The CDR3 nucleotides are TGTGCCAGCAGCCAAGATATAAAGGGTTGGGGCACTGAAGCTTTCTTT. Translation gives CASSQDIKGWGTEAFF.

The gene calls are TRBV2 and TRBJ2-7; D is ambiguous. CDR3 length equals 12 residues. The V end lost 4 bases, the J end lost 4 bases, and 8 bases lay between the germline ends. Germline values: CDR1 SNHLY, CDR2 FYNNEI. The chain's CDR3 is CASSGAAYEQYF. The CDR3 nucleotides are TGTGCCAGCAGTGGGGCAGCGTACGAGCAGTACTTC.

This clonotype showed up many times. The chain combines TRBV2 with TRBJ1-2, with a weak D call TRBD1 (5 bases). There are 11 residues in the CDR3. The V gene's germline CDR1 is SNHLY and CDR2 FYNNEI. The V and J ends lost 6 bases and 3 bases respectively, with 5 bases between them. CDR3 sequence: CASRQDYGYTF. CDR3 coding DNA: TGTGCCAGCAGACAGGACTATGGCTACACCTTC. Based on the CDR3 plus reference TRBV2 and TRBJ1-2, the full variable domain is EPEVTQTPSHQVTQMGQEVILRCVPISNHLYFYWYRQILGQKVEFLVSFYNNEISEKSEIFDDQFSVERPDGSNFTLKIRSTKLEDSAMYFCASRQDYGYTFGSGTRLTVV.

In this sample, this clonotype turned up a few times. The CDR3: CASSLRTGEQETQYF. In DNA, the CDR3 is TGTGCCAGCAGCCTGCGGACAGGGGAACAAGAGACCCAGTACTTC. The chain employs TRBV12-3 or TRBV12-4 and TRBJ2-5, with TRBD1 matching over 9 bases. The CDR3 sequence is 15 residues long. J lost 2 bases, V lost 6 bases, and 7 bases had no gene match.

This chain uses TRBV20-1 with TRBJ2-7; D gene uncertain. This CDR3 comprises 13 residues. The germline gives CDR1 DFQATT, CDR2 SNEGSKA (reference sequence). Trimming left V 2 bases short and J 0 bases short, with 8 bases between. CDR3 DNA: TGCAGTGCTAGATCAGGTGTCTCCTACGAGCAGTACTTC. It is translated as CSARSGVSYEQYF.

There are a few counts of this clonotype. As DNA, the CDR3 is TGTGCCAGCAGCTTATTTTCAGGGGGCACCCCCTACGAGCAGTACTTC. This translates into CASSLFSGGTPYEQYF. The rearrangement links TRBV7-9 to TRBJ2-7; 8 bases align to TRBD1. Per germline, CDR1 SEHNR and CDR2 FQNEAQ (reference sequence). Germline trimming cut 2 bases from V and 2 bases from J; bases unmatched to any gene: 8. The CDR3 is made up of 16 amino acids.

In its sample, this clonotype was seen many times. The CDR3 sequence is CAVQPDYSYEQYF. The DNA of the CDR3 is TGTGCCGTACAGCCCGACTATTCCTACGAGCAGTACTTC. The rearrangement uses TRBV30 and TRBJ2-7; maybe TRBD2 (5 bases). From germline, CDR1 is GTSNPN and CDR2 SVGIG (reference sequence). The CDR3 is 13 amino acids. The ends were cut back, 8 bases at V and 1 base at J, with 15 bases in the middle. The full variable domain, its missing parts supplied by reference TRBV30 and TRBJ2-7, is SQTIHQWPATLVQPVGSPLSLECTVEGTSNPNLYWYRQAAGRGLQLLFYSVGIGQISSEVPQNLSASRPQDRQFILSSKKLLLSDSGFYLCAVQPDYSYEQYFGPGTRLTVT.

The V and J genes are TRBV13 and TRBJ2-7, with D possibly being TRBD2 (6 bases). V shed 8 bases and J shed 2 bases, with 16 bases lying between them. The CDR3 length is 14 residues. CDR1 and CDR2 (germline): PRHDT, FYEKMQ (reference sequence). CDR3 coding DNA: TGTGCCAGCGGTACCGGGGGATCAACCTACGAGCAGTACTTC. It encodes CASGTGGSTYEQYF.

This clonotype was detected once. A clone one base away is much larger, so this may be a read error. The J gene is TRBJ1-2, the V gene TRBV6-2 or TRBV6-3; D gene unclear. From germline, CDR1 is MNHEY and CDR2 SVGEGT. This CDR3 is 12 amino acids long. As DNA, the CDR3 is TGTGCCGGCAGTTACGGAGACTATGGCTACACCTTC. This sequence encodes CAGSYGDYGYTF.

This clonotype was seen at least ten times. The chain is built from TRBV6-5 and TRBJ2-5; 7 bases are shared with TRBD1. The CDR3 totals 16 residues. Germline loops: CDR1 MNHEY, CDR2 SVGAGI. After removal of 7 bases from V and 5 bases from J, the junction contained 16 bases not matched to a gene. CDR3 in DNA: TGTGCCAGCACCCCAATTAATGGACAGGCCCTCGAGACCCAGTACTTC. This sequence encodes CASTPINGQALETQYF.

This clonotype was seen ten or more times. The gene calls are TRBV12-3 or TRBV12-4 and TRBJ2-1; TRBD1 might be the D (6 bases). V was trimmed by 6 bases and J by 8 bases, leaving 23 bases between them. This CDR3 is built from 16 residues. CDR3: CASRPSWARGSDEQFF. In DNA form, the CDR3 reads TGTGCCAGCAGGCCGTCCTGGGCCAGGGGCTCGGATGAGCAGTTCTTC.

Concerning this clonotype: At one end the junction does not follow the germline gene, possibly because of a read error. This chain connects TRBV5-3 to TRBJ1-1; D perhaps matches TRBD1 (5 bases). TRBV5-3 is an ORF for which the function is uncertain. The CDR3 covers 14 residues. The CDR3 DNA reads TGTGCCAGCAGCTTGGGATTTAAAGGGGTTGAAGCTTTCTTT. It translates to CASSLGFKGVEAFF.

This clonotype was observed many times. The chain recombines TRBV11-3 with TRBJ2-3; 9 bases align to TRBD2. In germline, CDR1 is SGHNT, CDR2 YENEEA. J gave up 2 bases and V 5 bases, and 11 bases lay outside the gene matches. The CDR3 consists of 17 residues. The CDR3 nucleotides are TGTGCCAGCAGCCCGGGCCGGCTAGCGGGAATCACAGATACGCAGTATTTT. This gives the protein CASSPGRLAGITDTQYF.

This clonotype was observed many times. The chain has TRBV7-2 and TRBJ2-1, with D uncertain. V lost 1 base, J lost 6 bases, and 10 bases lay in between. Germline V CDR1 and CDR2: SGHTA, FQGNSA. The CDR3 contains 14 residues. Here the CDR3 reads CASSLGGPGNEQFF. Written as DNA, the CDR3 is TGTGCCAGCAGCTTAGGGGGTCCAGGCAATGAGCAGTTCTTC. Full variable domain (rest looked up from reference TRBV7-2 and TRBJ2-1): GAGVSQSPSNKVTEKGKDVELRCDPISGHTALYWYRQSLGQGLEFLIYFQGNSAPDKSGLPSDRFSAERTGGSVSTLTIQRTQQEDSAVYLCASSLGGPGNEQFFGPGTRLTVL.

This clonotype was picked up many times. This sequence joins TRBV7-2 and TRBJ2-3; 9 positions match TRBD1. J lost 7 bases, V lost 4 bases, and 6 bases had no gene match. CDR3 length: 14 amino acids. Germline CDR1 reads SGHTA; CDR2 reads FQGNSA. CDR3 sequence reads: CASSWGQGSYTQYF. The CDR3 DNA reads as TGTGCCAGCAGCTGGGGACAGGGTTCATATACGCAGTATTTT.

This clonotype was counted ten times or more. CDR3 residues: CASSYSTGFNSYEQYF. In DNA form, the CDR3 reads TGTGCCAGCAGTTACTCGACAGGGTTCAACTCCTACGAGCAGTACTTC. This chain joins TRBV6-5 and TRBJ2-7; 7 positions match TRBD1. CDR1 MNHEY and CDR2 SVGAGI come from the germline V gene. Unmatched junction bases numbered 5, after V lost 0 bases and J lost 0 bases. This CDR3 region has 16 residues.